One sample yielded the 9 T cell receptor beta chains listed below, sequenced in a study of T cell repertoires in cytomegalovirus infection. TCRdb passed the reads through MiXCR, listing each CDR3 protein once. The data contain about 830,000 distinct CDR3 sequences, 30% to 35% of them seen just once; the ten biggest clones take up over 10%. These TCRs' antigens remain unknown. This specimen was cultured CD8+ T cells from PBMCs, taken from culture after CMV antigen stimulation. Every receptor here comes from a human donor in good health (CMV status not recorded). Some clones in this sample may be carry-over from other donors' samples.

This clonotype came up a few times. The chain is built from TRBV7-6 and TRBJ1-1; the D gene is possibly TRBD1 (6 bases). This CDR3 comprises 15 residues. Trimming shortened V by 5 bases and J by 4 bases, and 17 bases separated the two germline ends. From germline, CDR1 is SGHVS and CDR2 FNYEAQ. This chain's CDR3 is CASSEFKQGGTEAFF. The CDR3 nucleotides are TGTGCCAGCAGCGAATTTAAACAGGGAGGCACTGAAGCTTTCTTT.

This clonotype was seen a handful of times. The rearrangement joins TRBV7-9 to TRBJ2-5; D is uncertain. Trimming removed 2 bases from V and 0 bases from J, with 10 bases in between. CDR3 length: 15 residues. Germline CDR1 reads SEHNR; CDR2 reads FQNEAQ (reference sequence). The CDR3 here is CASSLSGSYQETQYF. As DNA, the CDR3 is TGTGCCAGCAGCTTATCGGGTAGTTACCAAGAGACCCAGTACTTC. Based on the CDR3 plus reference TRBV7-9 and TRBJ2-5, the full variable domain is DTGVSQNPRHKITKRGQNVTFRCDPISEHNRLYWYRQTLGQGPEFLTYFQNEAQLEKSRLLSDRFSAERPKGSFSTLEIQRTEQGDSAMYLCASSLSGSYQETQYFGPGTRLLVL.

There are a few counts of this clonotype. The chain couples TRBV6-1 to TRBJ2-2; D may be TRBD2 (6 bases). Trimming took off 8 bases at V and 3 bases at J, with 10 bases between the two ends. The CDR3 spans 13 residues. Looked up from germline, CDR1 is MNHNS and CDR2 is SASEGT. DNA of the CDR3: TGTGCCAGCTGGAGGGGAGACACCGGGGAGCTGTTTTTT. This translates into CASWRGDTGELFF.

The chain couples TRBV6-8 to TRBJ2-7; TRBD2 agrees at 7 bases. This CDR3 region has 13 residues. Germline trimming cut 9 bases from V and 4 bases from J; bases unmatched to any gene: 9. Germline CDR1 and CDR2: MNHGY and SAAAGT. For the CDR3, the DNA is TGTGCCAGTGCGCTGGGGGGACTATACGAGCAGTACGTC. Translated, it gives CASALGGLYEQYV.

This clonotype was observed at least ten times. V usage is TRBV6-6 and J usage is TRBJ1-1; 10 bases map to TRBD1. The CDR3 is 13 residues long. Germline CDR1 is MNHNY and CDR2 is SVGAGI (reference sequence). The V and J ends lost 5 bases and 7 bases, in that order; junction bases with no gene match: 4. The CDR3 DNA reads as TGTGCCAGCAGTGCGACAGGGGGCAATGAAGCTTTCTTT. Residues: CASSATGGNEAFF.

This clonotype was seen only a few times. The chain combines TRBV7-2 with TRBJ2-2; the D gene is possibly TRBD2 (5 bases). This CDR3 is 17 amino acids long. The V and J ends lost 5 bases and 1 base respectively, with 17 bases between them. Germline-derived CDR1 and CDR2 are SGHTA and FQGNSA. CDR3 coding DNA: TGTGCCAGCAGCCGCCAAGCGGTGAACGGGAACACCGGGGAGCTGTTTTTT. Translated, it gives CASSRQAVNGNTGELFF.

This chain uses TRBV9 with TRBJ2-3; TRBD2 aligns across 13 bases. The J segment lost 5 bases and the V segment lost 4 bases, leaving 7 bases of the junction unmatched. CDR1 is SGDLS, CDR2 YYNGEE, per germline. The CDR3 runs to 16 residues. The CDR3 protein is CASSLEGLAGLDTQYF. CDR3 bases: TGTGCCAGCAGCCTAGAGGGACTAGCGGGGTTAGATACGCAGTATTTT.

This clonotype turned up a few times. The chain is built from TRBV6-1 and TRBJ2-5, with unresolved D. CDR3 length: 12 residues. The germline CDR1 and CDR2 sequences are MNHNS and SASEGT. The germline V and J ends were trimmed by 5 bases and 5 bases, with 9 bases remaining between them. The CDR3 bases are TGTGCCAGCAGTTTGATGCTGGAGACCCAGTACTTC. Amino acid sequence: CASSLMLETQYF.

This chain joins TRBV4-1 and TRBJ2-1, with 9 bases lining up with TRBD2. The V segment lost 0 bases and the J segment 4 bases; nucleotides outside the gene matches: 4. CDR1 is MGHRA, CDR2 YSYEKL, per germline. CDR3 length equals 16 residues. The CDR3 region has the DNA TGCGCCAGCAGCCAAGACCCCAGCGGGGGGTACAATGAGCAGTTCTTC. This sequence encodes CASSQDPSGGYNEQFF.